The source of this T cell receptor beta chain is a study of T-cell memory formation after mild COVID-19. Germline-derived CDR1 and CDR2 are DFQATT and SNEGSKA (reference sequence). The V end lost 5 bases, the J end lost 2 bases, and 10 bases lay between the germline ends. This CDR3 contains 13 residues. TCRdb processed the 5' RACE reads anew with MiXCR; each CDR3 protein has one entry. The sample lists approximately 300,000 distinct CDR3 sequences, less than 20% occurring once. To note about this clonotype: Its antigen is undetermined.

Study results and limitations: CD4+ contracting clones were found mainly in CM and EM, and CD8+ ones in EMRA. The study found balanced CD4/CD8 in clones contracting day 15 to 85 and a CD4+ lean in later expanders. Pre-infection memory harbored some responding clones, suggesting cross-reactive memory joined.

The specimen was PBMCs or a T cell subset sorted from them (not recorded which). The chain recombines TRBV20-1 with TRBJ1-3; TRBD1 might be the D (5 bases). The sequence was obtained from a man aged 18 to 29 who had mild COVID-19 (a few samples of this study predate the infection). Cell type and time point are not known. The CDR3 DNA is TGCAGTGCTCGGACAAACACTGGAAACACCATATATTTT. This translates into CSARTNTGNTIYF.